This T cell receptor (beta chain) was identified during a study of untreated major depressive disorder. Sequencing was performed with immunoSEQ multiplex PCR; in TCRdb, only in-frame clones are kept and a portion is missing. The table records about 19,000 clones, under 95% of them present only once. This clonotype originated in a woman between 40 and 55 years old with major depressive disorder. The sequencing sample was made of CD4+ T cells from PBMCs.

The CDR3 loop is CATSREGGYNQPQHF. Here the CDR3 DNA reads TGTGCCACCAGCAGAGAAGGAGGCTACAATCAGCCCCAGCATTTT. The genes are TRBV15 and TRBJ1-5; the D is unclear. Germline V CDR1 and CDR2: LNHNV, YYDKDF (reference sequence). Between the trimmed V and J ends, which lost 0 bases and 3 bases, there was a span of 9 bases. The CDR3 length is 15 residues.